The 27 T cell receptor beta chains below were found in one sample sequenced in a study of T cell repertoires in cytomegalovirus infection. These receptors' targets are unknown. TCRdb independently ran MiXCR on the reads; one entry per CDR3 protein. This repertoire shows 100,000 to 150,000 distinct CDR3 sequences, about 31% found once; its top ten account for 58%. The source was CD8+ T cells from cultured PBMCs, collected from culture after CMV antigen stimulation. The source of these receptors is a human donor in good health (CMV status not recorded). Some clones in this sample may be carry-over from other donors' samples.

This clonotype was seen a few times. The chain combines TRBV5-1 with TRBJ2-1; 9 positions agree with TRBD1. Trimming cost V 4 bases and J 7 bases; bases outside gene matches: 12. Germline CDR1 and CDR2: SGHRS and YFSETQ. CDR3 length: 16 residues. As DNA, the CDR3 is TGCGCCAGCAGCGGAACAGGGGGCGCAGGGGGGAATGAGCAGTTCTTC. Translation gives CASSGTGGAGGNEQFF.

This clonotype came up many times. The rearrangement joins TRBV6-1 to TRBJ1-2, with TRBD1 as a possible D gene (6 bases). The germline V and J ends were trimmed by 6 bases and 3 bases, with 20 bases remaining between them. This CDR3 comprises 16 residues. Per germline, CDR1 MNHNS and CDR2 SASEGT. CDR3 region: CASRASIRDTDYGYTF. In nucleotides, the CDR3 is TGTGCCAGCAGGGCGTCAATCCGGGACACCGACTATGGCTACACCTTC.

This chain joins TRBV19 and TRBJ1-1; D unresolved. Deletions cut 7 bases from V and 0 bases from J, with 12 bases between. The CDR3 consists of 14 residues. Germline CDR1 LNHDA, CDR2 SQIVND (reference sequence). The DNA of the CDR3 is TGTGCCAGTACGCCGGGGATCATGAACACTGAAGCTTTCTTT. Protein sequence: CASTPGIMNTEAFF.

This chain uses TRBV11-1 with TRBJ2-5; 7 bases map to TRBD1. With 2 bases clipped from V and 3 bases from J, the junction kept 9 bases outside the gene matches. This CDR3 has 16 amino acids. CDR1 SGHAT and CDR2 FQDESV come from the germline V gene (reference sequence). The CDR3, as DNA: TGTGCCAGCAGCTTATTAAGAGGGGGCGTGGAAGAGACCCAGTACTTC. Translating gives CASSLLRGGVEETQYF.

In its sample, this clonotype was seen a few times. The chain employs TRBV7-9 and TRBJ1-4; D may be TRBD1 (6 bases). Deletions cut 5 bases from V and 8 bases from J, with 12 bases between. The germline CDR1 and CDR2 sequences are SEHNR and FQNEAQ (reference sequence). This CDR3 spans 13 amino acids. DNA of the CDR3: TGTGCCAGCAGCACAGGGTCCGAGGAAAAACTGTTTTTT. This encodes CASSTGSEEKLFF.

This clonotype was seen many times. The V gene is TRBV25-1, the J gene TRBJ1-6, with TRBD1 matching over 9 bases. J lost 6 bases, V lost 6 bases, and 3 bases had no gene match. The CDR3 covers 14 residues. Germline lookup yields CDR1 MGHDK and CDR2 SYGVNS. The CDR3 region has the DNA TGTGCCAGCAGCTGGGACAGGGCTAATTCACCCCTCCACTTT. Translated, it gives CASSWDRANSPLHF.

In this sample, this clonotype turned up once. This rearrangement joins TRBV7-9 to TRBJ1-6; D may be TRBD1 (5 bases). V was trimmed by 5 bases and J by 9 bases, leaving 14 bases between them. The CDR3 runs 14 residues. In germline, CDR1 is SEHNR, CDR2 FQNEAQ (reference sequence). The CDR3 protein is CASSDTGWGSPLHF. CDR3 coding DNA: TGTGCCAGCAGCGATACAGGATGGGGTTCACCCCTCCACTTT. Drawing the rest from reference TRBV7-9 and TRBJ1-6, the complete variable domain is DTGVSQNPRHKITKRGQNVTFRCDPISEHNRLYWYRQTLGQGPEFLTYFQNEAQLEKSRLLSDRFSAERPKGSFSTLEIQRTEQGDSAMYLCASSDTGWGSPLHFGNGTRLTVT.

This clonotype was seen at least ten times. This chain links TRBV7-9 with TRBJ2-1, with D possibly matching TRBD1 (6 bases). This CDR3 spans 15 amino acids. CDR1 and CDR2 from the germline V gene are SEHNR and FQNEAQ (reference sequence). V was clipped by 5 bases and J by 0 bases, with 11 bases between them. The CDR3 DNA follows: TGTGCCAGCAGCAGAGTAGGGGGCTCCTACAATGAGCAGTTCTTC. Encoded protein: CASSRVGGSYNEQFF.

In this sample, this clonotype turned up many times. The chain joins TRBV27 to TRBJ2-1; D is perhaps TRBD1 (5 bases). Germline CDR1 and CDR2: MNHEY and SMNVEV (reference sequence). Trimming stripped 1 base from V and 12 bases from J, with 13 bases between. The CDR3 has 13 amino acids. For the CDR3, the DNA is TGTGCCAGCAGTTTATTTACAGGTTGGGGGCAGTTCTTC. It yields the protein CASSLFTGWGQFF.

This clonotype was counted a single time. V gene TRBV7-6 combines with J gene TRBJ1-2; perhaps TRBD1 as D (6 bases). CDR1 SGHVS and CDR2 FNYEAQ come from the germline V gene. Trimming pared 5 bases from V and 8 bases from J, leaving 12 bases between. The CDR3 is 12 residues long. DNA for the CDR3: TGTGCCAGCAGCACTAACAGGGACGGCTACACCTTC. This sequence encodes CASSTNRDGYTF.

This clonotype was seen a few times. The genes are TRBV12-3 or TRBV12-4 and TRBJ1-2, with TRBD1 matching over 7 bases. Germline trimming cut 3 bases from V and 2 bases from J; bases unmatched to any gene: 9. The CDR3 extends over 16 amino acids. The CDR3 sequence is CASSLFAGTANYGYTF. The CDR3 nucleotides are TGTGCCAGCAGTTTGTTCGCTGGGACAGCCAACTATGGCTACACCTTC.

This clonotype was observed a handful of times. This chain connects TRBV27 to TRBJ1-6; weak D call: TRBD1 (5 bases). CDR3 length: 13 residues. V was shortened by 7 bases and J by 10 bases, with 14 bases between the two germline ends. Looked up from germline, CDR1 is MNHEY and CDR2 is SMNVEV (reference sequence). The CDR3 region has the DNA TGTGCCAGCAAATCAGGGATTCGGTCACCCCTCCACTTT. Protein product: CASKSGIRSPLHF.

CDR3 nucleotides: TGTGCCAGCAGCACCACAGGGGGGAACACTGAAGCTTTCTTT. Protein product: CASSTTGGNTEAFF. This chain links TRBV12-3 or TRBV12-4 with TRBJ1-1; 8 positions agree with TRBD1. The CDR3 covers 14 residues. V was clipped by 6 bases and J by 1 base; unmatched bases: 4.

The chain links TRBV6-6 to TRBJ2-5; D may correspond to TRBD1 or TRBD2 (5 bases each). The germline V and J ends were trimmed by 4 bases and 0 bases, with 9 bases remaining between them. CDR1 MNHNY and CDR2 SVGAGI come from the germline V gene (reference sequence). The CDR3 is made up of 14 amino acids. CDR3 bases: TGTGCCAGCAGTTCCGGGGCGTACCAAGAGACCCAGTACTTC. Amino acid sequence: CASSSGAYQETQYF.

The V gene is TRBV4-1, the J gene TRBJ1-5; tentative D call: TRBD1 (5 bases). Germline V lookup: CDR1 MGHRA, CDR2 YSYEKL. This CDR3 comprises 14 residues. The V gene lost 1 base and the J gene lost 5 bases, with 9 bases spanning the gap. The CDR3 loop reads CASSQAGEDQPQHF. CDR3 DNA: TGCGCCAGCAGCCAAGCGGGGGAGGATCAGCCCCAGCATTTT.

This clonotype has only a few counts. The chain combines TRBV9 with TRBJ2-1; tentatively, D is TRBD2 (5 bases). The CDR3 consists of 13 residues. Germline CDR1 and CDR2: SGDLS and YYNGEE. V lost 0 bases, J lost 7 bases, and 8 bases lay in between. The CDR3 sequence is CASSVGEGNEQFF. The CDR3 bases are TGTGCCAGCAGCGTAGGTGAGGGAAATGAGCAGTTCTTC.

The V call is TRBV19, the J call TRBJ2-1; D ambiguous. The CDR3 totals 16 residues. The V gene lost 11 bases and the J gene lost 8 bases, with 28 bases spanning the gap. Germline CDR1 LNHDA, CDR2 SQIVND (reference sequence). CDR3 amino acids: CASSVGLGFPPDEQFF. The CDR3 nucleotides are TGTGCCTCAAGTGTCGGGCTAGGGTTCCCGCCGGATGAGCAGTTCTTC.

This clonotype was counted ten times or more. The V call is TRBV7-8, the J call TRBJ1-1; D ambiguous. The CDR3 length is 13 residues. Germline V CDR1 and CDR2: SGHVS, FQNEAQ. The ends were cut back, 6 bases at V and 1 base at J, with 9 bases in the middle. The CDR3 protein is CASRTWGNTEAFF. The CDR3 bases are TGTGCCAGCAGGACCTGGGGGAACACTGAAGCTTTCTTT.

This clonotype was observed a handful of times. The chain recombines TRBV5-6 with TRBJ2-3; 12 bases map to TRBD2. V trimming: 2 bases; J trimming: 0 bases; junction bases outside the gene matches: 7. The CDR3 sequence is 18 residues long. The germline V gene has CDR1 SGHDT and CDR2 YYEEEE. CDR3 in DNA: TGTGCCAGCAGCTTAACTAGCGGGGGGCGTACTAGCACAGATACGCAGTATTTT. Its protein product is CASSLTSGGRTSTDTQYF.

In this sample, this clonotype turned up many times. The rearrangement links TRBV4-1 to TRBJ2-3, with D perhaps matching TRBD1 or TRBD2 (5 bases each). The CDR3 consists of 15 residues. Germline V gene data show CDR1 as MGHRA and CDR2 as YSYEKL. Deletions cut 0 bases from V and 2 bases from J, with 9 bases between. The CDR3 coding sequence is TGCGCCAGCAGCCAAGATCCAGGGACCACAGATACGCAGTATTTT. As protein: CASSQDPGTTDTQYF.

The chain has TRBV7-7 and TRBJ2-2; the match to TRBD1 covers 7 bases. The CDR3 runs to 14 residues. Germline V gene lookup returns CDR1 SSHAT and CDR2 FNYEAQ (reference sequence). Here the CDR3 reads CASGDSLNTGELFF. CDR3 bases: TGTGCTAGTGGGGACAGTCTGAACACCGGGGAGCTGTTTTTT.

This clonotype was recorded a few times. The rearrangement links TRBV4-3 to TRBJ2-4; 12 bases line up with TRBD2. From germline, CDR1 is LGHNA and CDR2 YSLEER. This CDR3 comprises 17 residues. J lost 5 bases, V lost 4 bases, and 9 bases had no gene match. The CDR3 here is CASSPSPSGGAQNIQYF. CDR3 bases: TGCGCCAGCAGCCCAAGCCCTAGCGGGGGGGCCCAAAACATTCAGTACTTC.

V gene TRBV7-8 combines with J gene TRBJ1-5; D call uncertain. The CDR3 is 16 residues long. Trimming shortened V by 5 bases and J by 1 base, and 15 bases separated the two germline ends. Germline CDR1 is SGHVS and CDR2 is FQNEAQ. The CDR3 spells CASSPAGIRSNQPQHF. The CDR3 nucleotides read TGTGCCAGCAGCCCAGCGGGTATTCGGAGCAATCAGCCCCAGCATTTT.

This clonotype is a singleton in its sample. V usage is TRBV14 and J usage is TRBJ2-1; 10 bases are shared with TRBD1. The CDR3 loop spans 15 amino acids. Germline loops: CDR1 SGHDN, CDR2 FVKESK. The V segment lost 3 bases and the J segment 8 bases; nucleotides outside the gene matches: 7. The CDR3 here is CASSQWGQGYHEQFF. The DNA for the CDR3 is TGTGCCAGCAGCCAGTGGGGACAGGGGTATCATGAGCAGTTCTTC.

This rearrangement joins TRBV6-6 to TRBJ2-2; TRBD2 agrees at 15 bases. In germline, CDR1 is MNHNY, CDR2 SVGAGI (reference sequence). CDR3 size: 17 residues. J lost 5 bases, V lost 4 bases, and 5 bases had no gene match. CDR3 region: CASSFRTSGGETGELFF. The CDR3 DNA follows: TGTGCCAGCAGTTTCCGGACTAGCGGGGGGGAGACCGGGGAGCTGTTTTTT.

This clonotype was counted many times. The V call is TRBV7-2, the J call TRBJ2-1; D possibly corresponds to TRBD1 (6 bases). Germline V CDR1 and CDR2: SGHTA, FQGNSA. The CDR3 is made up of 16 amino acids. V shed 0 bases and J shed 4 bases, with 13 bases lying between them. The DNA of the CDR3 is TGTGCCAGCAGCTTAGCGGGGGCTGGCCTTTACAATGAGCAGTTCTTC. Protein: CASSLAGAGLYNEQFF.

This clonotype was detected many times. The chain uses TRBV7-6 and TRBJ1-5; weak D call: TRBD1 (6 bases). The V and J ends lost 4 bases and 4 bases respectively, with 8 bases between them. Germline values: CDR1 SGHVS, CDR2 FNYEAQ. The CDR3 length is 13 residues. This CDR3 reads CASSSQGNQPQHF. CDR3 DNA sequence: TGTGCCAGCAGCTCCCAGGGGAATCAGCCCCAGCATTTT.